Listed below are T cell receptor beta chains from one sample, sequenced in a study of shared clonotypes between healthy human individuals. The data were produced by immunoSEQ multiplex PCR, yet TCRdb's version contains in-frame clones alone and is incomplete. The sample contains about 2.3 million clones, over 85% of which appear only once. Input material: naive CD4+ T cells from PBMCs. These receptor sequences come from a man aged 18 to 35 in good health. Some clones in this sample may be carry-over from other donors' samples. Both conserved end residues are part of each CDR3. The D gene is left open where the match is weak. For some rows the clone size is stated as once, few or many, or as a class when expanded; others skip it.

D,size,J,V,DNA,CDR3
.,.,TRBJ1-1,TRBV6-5,TGTGCCAGCAGTTTCACCTTGGGCACTGAAGCTTTCTTT,CASSFTLGTEAFF
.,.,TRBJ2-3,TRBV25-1,TGTGCCAGCACCCCAGCGTCAAGCACAGATACGCAGTATTTT,CASTPASSTDTQYF
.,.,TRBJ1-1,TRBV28,TGTGCCAGCAGTTTAGGGTACGACCCAGCTTTCTTT,CASSLGYDPAFF
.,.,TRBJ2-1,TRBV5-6,TGTGCCAGCAGCTTTTCATGGGCGGGATGGTCCTACAATGAGCAGTTCTTC,CASSFSWAGWSYNEQFF
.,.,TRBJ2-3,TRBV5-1,TGCGCCAGCAGCTTTGGGACTTCCACCGGGACGCAGTATTTT,CASSFGTSTGTQYF
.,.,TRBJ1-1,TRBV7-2,TGTGCCAGCAGCACGAGGGGGGGAGACACTGAAGCTTTCTTT,CASSTRGGDTEAFF
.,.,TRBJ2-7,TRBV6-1,TGTGCCACCACTTGGGACGAGCAGTACTTC,CATTWDEQYF
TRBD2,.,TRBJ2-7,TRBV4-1,TGCGCCAGCAGCCTGGAGGGAGCGGGAGGATTAAGCTCCTACGAGCAGTACTTC,CASSLEGAGGLSSYEQYF
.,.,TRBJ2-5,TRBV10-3,TGTGCCATCAGTGTTCAAGAGACCCAGTACTTC,CAISVQETQYF
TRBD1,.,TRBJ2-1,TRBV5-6,TGTGCCAGCAGCCGGGACAGGGGATCCCCTGAGCAGTTCTTC,CASSRDRGSPEQFF
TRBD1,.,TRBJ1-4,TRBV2,TGTGCCGGAACCGGGGACAGGGGCTCAAATGAAAAACTGTTTTTT,CAGTGDRGSNEKLFF
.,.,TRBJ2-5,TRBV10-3,TGTGCCATCAGTGTGGTCAGGGGTCTAGAGACCCAGTACTTC,CAISVVRGLETQYF
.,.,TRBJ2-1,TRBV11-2,TGTGCCAGCAGCTCGCCTTGGCTGGGGAATGAGCAGTTCTTC,CASSSPWLGNEQFF
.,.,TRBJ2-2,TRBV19,TGTGCCAGTAGGATGGTCAGGGGTACCGGGGAGCTGTTTTTT,CASRMVRGTGELFF
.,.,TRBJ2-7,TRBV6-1,TGTGCCAGCAGTACCTCCTGGACAGTAAATTACGAGCAGTACTTC,CASSTSWTVNYEQYF
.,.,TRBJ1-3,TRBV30,TGTGCCTGGAGTGTTTCGGACACCATATATTTT,CAWSVSDTIYF
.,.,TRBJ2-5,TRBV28,TGTGCCAGCACCACTTCCCAGGGGGGGCAGTACTTC,CASTTSQGGQYF
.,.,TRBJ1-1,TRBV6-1,TGTGCCAGCGTCCAGAGGGCAGAGAACACTGAAGCTTTCTTT,CASVQRAENTEAFF
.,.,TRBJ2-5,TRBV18,TGTGCCAGCTCACCGGTCGGGGCTGCCGAAGAGACCCAGTACTTC,CASSPVGAAEETQYF
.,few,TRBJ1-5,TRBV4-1,TGCGCCAGCAGCCAAGATGGGGGGAATCAGCCCCAGCATTTT,CASSQDGGNQPQHF
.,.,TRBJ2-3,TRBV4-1,TGCGCCAGCAGCCAAGGTCCTATCGTGCACAGGGACCTAGCGGTTCGCACAGATACGCAGTATTTT,CASSQGPIVHRDLAVRTDTQYF
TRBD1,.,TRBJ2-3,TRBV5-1,TGCGCCAGCAGCTTGGAGGGGACAGCCACAGATACGCAGTATTTT,CASSLEGTATDTQYF
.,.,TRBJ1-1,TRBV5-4,TGTGCCAGCAGCATCGACAGGAACACTGAAGCTTTCTTT,CASSIDRNTEAFF
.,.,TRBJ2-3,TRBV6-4,TGTGCCAGCAGTGACGGCGGGGCTAGCACAGATACGCAGTATTTT,CASSDGGASTDTQYF
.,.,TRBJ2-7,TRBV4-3,TGCGCCAGCAGCCGTGAATGCTACGAGCAGTACTTC,CASSRECYEQYF
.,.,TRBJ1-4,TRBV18,TGTGCCAGCTCACCCTTAGGGACTAATGAAAAACTGTTTTTT,CASSPLGTNEKLFF
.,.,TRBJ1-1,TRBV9,TGTGCCAGCAGCGTAGTTCAGAACACTGAAGCTTTCTTT,CASSVVQNTEAFF
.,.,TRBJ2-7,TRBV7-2,TGTGCCAGCAGCTTGTGTCTAGCCGGGTGTGAGCAGTACTTC,CASSLCLAGCEQYF
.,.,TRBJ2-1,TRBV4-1,TGCGCCAGCAGCCTTCCTGCGGGACGTGAGCAGTTCTTC,CASSLPAGREQFF
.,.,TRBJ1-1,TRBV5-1,TGCGCCAGCAGCTTGGAGACAAACACTGAAGCTTTCTTT,CASSLETNTEAFF
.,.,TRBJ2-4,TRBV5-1,TGCGCCAGCAGCATACTCCCGGGGGCCAAAAACATTCAGTACTTC,CASSILPGAKNIQYF
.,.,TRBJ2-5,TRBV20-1,TGCAGTGCTAGAGATCTACTAACCCAGTACTTC,CSARDLLTQYF
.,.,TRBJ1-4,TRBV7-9,TGTGCCAGCACCCCCATAGGGCAGGCTAATGAAAAACTGTTTTTT,CASTPIGQANEKLFF
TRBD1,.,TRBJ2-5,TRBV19,TGTGCCAGTAGGGAGGGACAGGGAGACCAAGAGACCCAGTACTTC,CASREGQGDQETQYF
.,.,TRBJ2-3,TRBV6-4,TGTGCCAGCAGTGATTCCCTCGATACGCAGTATTTT,CASSDSLDTQYF
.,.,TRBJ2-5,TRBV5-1,TGCGCCAGCAGCTTGTTGGATTTCCAAGAGACCCAGTACTTC,CASSLLDFQETQYF
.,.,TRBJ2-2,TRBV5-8,TGTGCCAGCAGCTTTTTTCGAGTTGGCGGGGAGCTGTTTTTT,CASSFFRVGGELFF
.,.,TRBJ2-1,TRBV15,TGTGCCACCAGTTATTATGGGAGCCACAATGAGCAGTTCTTC,CATSYYGSHNEQFF
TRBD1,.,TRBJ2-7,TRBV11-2,TGTGCCAGCAGCTTAAAGGCCGGGACAGGGTACTACGAGCAGTACTTC,CASSLKAGTGYYEQYF
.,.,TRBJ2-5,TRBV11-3,TGTGCCAGCAGCTTAGATCGGGGAGAAGAGACCCAGTACTTC,CASSLDRGEETQYF
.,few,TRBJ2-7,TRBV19,TGTGCCAGTAGTATTTTCTCTCCGGGTAGCCACGAGCAGTACTTC,CASSIFSPGSHEQYF